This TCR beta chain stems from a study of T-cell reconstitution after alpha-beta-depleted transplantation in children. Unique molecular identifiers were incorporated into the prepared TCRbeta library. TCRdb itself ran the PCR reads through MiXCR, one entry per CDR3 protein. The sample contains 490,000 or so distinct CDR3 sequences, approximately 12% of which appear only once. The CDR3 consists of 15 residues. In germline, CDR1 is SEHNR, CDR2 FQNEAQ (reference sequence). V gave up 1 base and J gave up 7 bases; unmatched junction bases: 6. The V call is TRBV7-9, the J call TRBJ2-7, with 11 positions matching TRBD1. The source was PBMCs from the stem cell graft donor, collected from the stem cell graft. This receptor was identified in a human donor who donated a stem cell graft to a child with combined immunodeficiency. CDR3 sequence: CASSLVGQGAEEQYF. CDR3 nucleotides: TGTGCCAGCAGCTTAGTTGGACAGGGGGCAGAGGAGCAGTACTTC.